This TCR beta chain emerged from a study of T cell clonotyping in hematopoietic cell transplantation. The study, taken as a whole, reports: After transplant, recipient diversity fell while pathologically expanded clonotypes grew through day 180. At the given depth, recipient repertoires were over 97% de novo clonotypes. Broader posttransplant TCR repertoire diversity was predicted by graft donor and pretransplant recipient Inverse Simpson Index values.

A few counts support this clone. Its antigen is as yet unknown. The data were produced by immunoSEQ multiplex PCR, yet TCRdb's version contains in-frame clones alone and is incomplete. The sample shows over 10,000 clones, under 55% of them seen only once. The V gene's germline CDR1 is LNHDA and CDR2 SQIVND (reference sequence). The CDR3 runs 15 residues. V lost 7 bases to trimming and J lost 4 bases; unmatched junction nucleotides: 6. The receptor comes from a man aged 50 or older in good health. Some clones in this sample may be carry-over from other donors' samples. This chain uses TRBV19 with TRBJ2-1, with TRBD2 matching 11 bases. The sample consisted of peripheral blood mononuclear cells. The DNA of the CDR3 is TGTGCCAGTACCATGACTAGCGGGGATTACAATGAGCAGTTCTTC. Its translation is CASTMTSGDYNEQFF.